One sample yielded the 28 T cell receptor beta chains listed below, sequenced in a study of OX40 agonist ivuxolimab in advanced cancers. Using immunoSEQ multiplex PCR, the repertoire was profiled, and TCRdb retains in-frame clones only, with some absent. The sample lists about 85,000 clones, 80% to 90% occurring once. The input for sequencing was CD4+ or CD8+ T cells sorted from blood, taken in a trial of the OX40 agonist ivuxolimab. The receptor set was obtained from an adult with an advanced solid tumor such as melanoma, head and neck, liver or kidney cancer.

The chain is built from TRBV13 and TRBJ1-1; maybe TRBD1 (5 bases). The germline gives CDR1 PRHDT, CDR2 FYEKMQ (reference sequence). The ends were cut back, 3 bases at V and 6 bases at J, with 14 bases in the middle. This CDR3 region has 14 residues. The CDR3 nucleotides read TGTGCCAGCAGCTTTCCGGTGAGAGGGGCTGAAGCTTTCTTT. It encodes CASSFPVRGAEAFF.

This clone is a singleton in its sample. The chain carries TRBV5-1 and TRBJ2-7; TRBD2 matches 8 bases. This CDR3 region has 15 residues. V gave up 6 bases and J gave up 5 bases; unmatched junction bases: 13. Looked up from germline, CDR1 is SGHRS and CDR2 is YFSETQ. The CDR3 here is CASTPGGAGRHEQYV. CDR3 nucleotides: TGCGCCAGCACCCCGGGGGGGGCAGGGAGGCACGAGCAGTACGTC.

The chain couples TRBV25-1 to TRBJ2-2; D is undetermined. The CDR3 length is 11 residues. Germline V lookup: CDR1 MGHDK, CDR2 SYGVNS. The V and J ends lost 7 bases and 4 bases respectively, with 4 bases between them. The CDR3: CASTSTGELFF. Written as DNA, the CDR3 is TGTGCCAGCACCAGCACCGGGGAGCTGTTTTTT.

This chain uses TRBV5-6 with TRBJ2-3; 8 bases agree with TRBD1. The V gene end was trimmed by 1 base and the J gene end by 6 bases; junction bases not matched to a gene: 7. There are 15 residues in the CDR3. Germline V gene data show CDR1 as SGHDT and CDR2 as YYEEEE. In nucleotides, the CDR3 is TGTGCCAGCAGCTTGCCAGGGGGCCTCATGGATACGCAGTATTTT. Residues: CASSLPGGLMDTQYF.

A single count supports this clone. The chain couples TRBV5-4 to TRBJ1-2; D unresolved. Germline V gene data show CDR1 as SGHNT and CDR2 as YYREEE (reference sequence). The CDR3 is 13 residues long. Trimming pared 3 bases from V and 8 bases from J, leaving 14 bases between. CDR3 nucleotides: TGTGCCAGCAGCTCCAACTATCTGGGAGGCTACACCTTC. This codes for CASSSNYLGGYTF.

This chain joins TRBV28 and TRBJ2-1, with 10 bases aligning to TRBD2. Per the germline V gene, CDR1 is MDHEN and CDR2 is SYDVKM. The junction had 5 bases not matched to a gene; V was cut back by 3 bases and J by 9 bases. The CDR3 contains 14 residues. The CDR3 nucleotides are TGTGCCAGCAGTTTCGCTAGCGGGAGTATTGAGCAGTTCTTC. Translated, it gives CASSFASGSIEQFF.

CDR3 in amino acids: CASSTRYRQPQHF. The CDR3 nucleotides are TGTGCCAGCAGTACACGGTACCGACAGCCCCAGCATTTT. The rearrangement links TRBV6-5 to TRBJ1-5; no definite D call. V lost 5 bases, J lost 7 bases, and 12 bases lay in between. Per germline, CDR1 MNHEY and CDR2 SVGAGI. The CDR3 contains 13 residues.

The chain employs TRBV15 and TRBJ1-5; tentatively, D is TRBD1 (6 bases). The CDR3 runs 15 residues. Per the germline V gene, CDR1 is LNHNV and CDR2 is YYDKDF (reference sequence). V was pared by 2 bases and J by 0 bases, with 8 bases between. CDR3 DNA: TGTGCCACCAGCAGACAGGGGAATAGCAATCAGCCCCAGCATTTT. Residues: CATSRQGNSNQPQHF.

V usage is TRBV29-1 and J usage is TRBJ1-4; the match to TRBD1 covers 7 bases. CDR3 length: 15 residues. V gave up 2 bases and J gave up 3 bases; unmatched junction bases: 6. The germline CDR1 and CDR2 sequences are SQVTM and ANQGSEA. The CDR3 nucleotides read TGCAGCGTTGAACTCCCGGGACAGCCTAATGAAAAACTGTTTTTT. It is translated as CSVELPGQPNEKLFF.

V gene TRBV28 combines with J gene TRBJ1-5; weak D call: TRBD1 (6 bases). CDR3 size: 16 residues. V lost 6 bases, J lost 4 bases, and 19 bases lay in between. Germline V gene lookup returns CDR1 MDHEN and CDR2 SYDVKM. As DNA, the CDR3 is TGTGCCAGCAGGCAGGGGCAGGGTCCCGAGAATCAGCCCCAGCATTTT. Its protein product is CASRQGQGPENQPQHF.

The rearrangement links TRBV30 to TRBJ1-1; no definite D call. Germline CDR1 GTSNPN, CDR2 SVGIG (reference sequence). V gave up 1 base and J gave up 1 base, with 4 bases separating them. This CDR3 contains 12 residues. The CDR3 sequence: CAWSGENTEAFF. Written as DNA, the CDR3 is TGTGCCTGGAGTGGAGAGAACACTGAAGCTTTCTTT.

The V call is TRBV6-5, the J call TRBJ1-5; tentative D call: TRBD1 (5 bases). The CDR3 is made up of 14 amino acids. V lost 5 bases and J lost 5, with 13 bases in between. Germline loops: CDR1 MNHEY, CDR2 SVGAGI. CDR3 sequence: CASSPLPRDQPQHF. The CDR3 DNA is TGTGCCAGCAGTCCCCTTCCCAGGGATCAGCCCCAGCATTTT.

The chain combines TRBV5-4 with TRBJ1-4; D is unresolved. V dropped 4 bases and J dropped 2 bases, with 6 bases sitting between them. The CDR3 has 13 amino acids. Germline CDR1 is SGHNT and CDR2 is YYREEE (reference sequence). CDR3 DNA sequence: TGTGCCAGCAGCGCCGGTACTAATGAAAAACTGTTTTTT. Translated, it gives CASSAGTNEKLFF.

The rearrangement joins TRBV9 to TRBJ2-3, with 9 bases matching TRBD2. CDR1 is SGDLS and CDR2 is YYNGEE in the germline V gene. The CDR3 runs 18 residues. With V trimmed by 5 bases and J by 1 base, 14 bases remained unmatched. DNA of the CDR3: TGTGCCAGCAGTGCCTTTCGCGGGAGGGCCCGGGGCACAGATACGCAGTATTTT. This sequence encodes CASSAFRGRARGTDTQYF.

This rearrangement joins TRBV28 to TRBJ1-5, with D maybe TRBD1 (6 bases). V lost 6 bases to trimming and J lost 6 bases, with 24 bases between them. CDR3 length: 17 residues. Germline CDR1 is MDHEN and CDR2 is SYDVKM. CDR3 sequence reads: CASSPRLRQVGGQPQHF. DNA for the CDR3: TGTGCCAGCAGCCCACGGCTAAGACAGGTGGGCGGTCAGCCCCAGCATTTT.

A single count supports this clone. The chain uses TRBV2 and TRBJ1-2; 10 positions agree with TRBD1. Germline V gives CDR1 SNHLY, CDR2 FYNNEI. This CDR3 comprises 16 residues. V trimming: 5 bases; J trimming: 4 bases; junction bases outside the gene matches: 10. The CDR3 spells CASSPGGTGEGYGYTF. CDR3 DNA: TGTGCCAGCAGTCCTGGGGGGACAGGGGAAGGCTATGGCTACACCTTC. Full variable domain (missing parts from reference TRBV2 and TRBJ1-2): EPEVTQTPSHQVTQMGQEVILRCVPISNHLYFYWYRQILGQKVEFLVSFYNNEISEKSEIFDDQFSVERPDGSNFTLKIRSTKLEDSAMYFCASSPGGTGEGYGYTFGSGTRLTVV.

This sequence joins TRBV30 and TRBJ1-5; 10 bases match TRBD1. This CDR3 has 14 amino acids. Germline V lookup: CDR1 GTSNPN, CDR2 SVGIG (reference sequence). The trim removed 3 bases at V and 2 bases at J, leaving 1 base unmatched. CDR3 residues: CAWSGTGGNQPQHF. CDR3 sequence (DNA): TGTGCCTGGAGCGGGACAGGGGGCAATCAGCCCCAGCATTTT.

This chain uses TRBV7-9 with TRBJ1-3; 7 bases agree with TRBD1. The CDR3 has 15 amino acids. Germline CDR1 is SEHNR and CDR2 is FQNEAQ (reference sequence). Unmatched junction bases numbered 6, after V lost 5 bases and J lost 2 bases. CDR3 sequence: CASSHGTGAGNTIYF. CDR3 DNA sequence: TGTGCCAGCAGCCATGGAACAGGGGCTGGAAACACCATATATTTT.

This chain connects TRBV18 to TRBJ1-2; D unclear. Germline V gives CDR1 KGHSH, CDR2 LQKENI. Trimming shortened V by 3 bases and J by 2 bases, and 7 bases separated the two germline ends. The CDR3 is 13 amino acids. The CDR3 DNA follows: TGTGCCAGCTCACCTGACGGGAACTATGGCTACACCTTC. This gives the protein CASSPDGNYGYTF. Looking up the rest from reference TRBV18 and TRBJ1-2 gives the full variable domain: NAGVMQNPRHLVRRRGQEARLRCSPMKGHSHVYWYRQLPEEGLKFMVYLQKENIIDESGMPKERFSAEFPKEGPSILRIQQVVRGDSAAYFCASSPDGNYGYTFGSGTRLTVV.

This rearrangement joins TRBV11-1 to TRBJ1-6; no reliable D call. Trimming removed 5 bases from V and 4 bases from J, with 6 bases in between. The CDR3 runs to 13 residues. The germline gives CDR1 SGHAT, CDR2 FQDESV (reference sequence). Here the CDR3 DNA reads TGTGCCAGCAGCAGGATTTATAATTCACCCCTCCACTTT. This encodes CASSRIYNSPLHF.

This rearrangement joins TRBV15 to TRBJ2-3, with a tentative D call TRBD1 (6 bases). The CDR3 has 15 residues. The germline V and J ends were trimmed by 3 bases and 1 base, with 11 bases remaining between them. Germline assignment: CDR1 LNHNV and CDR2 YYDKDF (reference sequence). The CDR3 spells CATSSGDMGTDTQYF. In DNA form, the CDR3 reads TGTGCCACCAGCAGCGGGGACATGGGCACAGATACGCAGTATTTT.

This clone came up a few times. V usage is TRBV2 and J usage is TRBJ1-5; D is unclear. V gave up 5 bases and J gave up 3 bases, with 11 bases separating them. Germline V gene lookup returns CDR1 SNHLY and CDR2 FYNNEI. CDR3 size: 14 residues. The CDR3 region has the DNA TGTGCCAGCAGTCCGTCTAACCCCAATCAGCCCCAGCATTTT. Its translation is CASSPSNPNQPQHF.

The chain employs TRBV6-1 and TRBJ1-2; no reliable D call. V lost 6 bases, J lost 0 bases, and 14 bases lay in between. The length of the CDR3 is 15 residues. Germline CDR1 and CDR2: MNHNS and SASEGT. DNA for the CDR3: TGTGCCAGCAGGACTTCGTCAAAGACTAACTATGGCTACACCTTC. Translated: CASRTSSKTNYGYTF.

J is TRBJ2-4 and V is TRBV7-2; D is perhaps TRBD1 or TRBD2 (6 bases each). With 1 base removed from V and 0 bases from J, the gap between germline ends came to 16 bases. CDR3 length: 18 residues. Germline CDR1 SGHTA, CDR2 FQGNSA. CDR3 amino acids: CASSLEILGGLAKNIQYF. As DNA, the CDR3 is TGTGCCAGCAGCTTAGAGATTCTGGGGGGCTTAGCCAAAAACATTCAGTACTTC.

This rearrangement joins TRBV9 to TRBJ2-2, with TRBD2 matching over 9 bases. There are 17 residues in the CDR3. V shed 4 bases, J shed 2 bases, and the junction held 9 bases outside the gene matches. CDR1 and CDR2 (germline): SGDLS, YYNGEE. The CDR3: CASSTWASGKNTGELFF. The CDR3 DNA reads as TGTGCCAGCAGCACCTGGGCTAGCGGGAAAAACACCGGGGAGCTGTTTTTT. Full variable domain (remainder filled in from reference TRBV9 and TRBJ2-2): DSGVTQTPKHLITATGQRVTLRCSPRSGDLSVYWYQQSLDQGLQFLIQYYNGEERAKGNILERFSAQQFPDLHSELNLSSLELGDSALYFCASSTWASGKNTGELFFGEGSRLTVL.

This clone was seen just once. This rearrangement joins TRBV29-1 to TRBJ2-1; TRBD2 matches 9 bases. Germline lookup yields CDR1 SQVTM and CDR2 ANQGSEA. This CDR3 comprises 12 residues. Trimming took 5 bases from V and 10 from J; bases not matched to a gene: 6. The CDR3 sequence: CSVRGGAGEQFF. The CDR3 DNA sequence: TGCAGCGTTCGCGGGGGGGCAGGAGAGCAGTTCTTC.

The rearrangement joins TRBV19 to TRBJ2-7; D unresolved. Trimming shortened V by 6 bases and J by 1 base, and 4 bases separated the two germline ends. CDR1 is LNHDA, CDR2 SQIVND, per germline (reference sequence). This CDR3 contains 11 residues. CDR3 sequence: CASRGSYEQYF. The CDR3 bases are TGTGCCAGTAGGGGGTCCTACGAGCAGTACTTC.

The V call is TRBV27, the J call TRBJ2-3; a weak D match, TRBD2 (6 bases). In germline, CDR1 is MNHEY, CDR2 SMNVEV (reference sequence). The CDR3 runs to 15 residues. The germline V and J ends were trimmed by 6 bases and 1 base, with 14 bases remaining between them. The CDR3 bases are TGTGCCAGCAGGGCCCGGGCTAGCGGCACAGATACGCAGTATTTT. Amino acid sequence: CASRARASGTDTQYF.